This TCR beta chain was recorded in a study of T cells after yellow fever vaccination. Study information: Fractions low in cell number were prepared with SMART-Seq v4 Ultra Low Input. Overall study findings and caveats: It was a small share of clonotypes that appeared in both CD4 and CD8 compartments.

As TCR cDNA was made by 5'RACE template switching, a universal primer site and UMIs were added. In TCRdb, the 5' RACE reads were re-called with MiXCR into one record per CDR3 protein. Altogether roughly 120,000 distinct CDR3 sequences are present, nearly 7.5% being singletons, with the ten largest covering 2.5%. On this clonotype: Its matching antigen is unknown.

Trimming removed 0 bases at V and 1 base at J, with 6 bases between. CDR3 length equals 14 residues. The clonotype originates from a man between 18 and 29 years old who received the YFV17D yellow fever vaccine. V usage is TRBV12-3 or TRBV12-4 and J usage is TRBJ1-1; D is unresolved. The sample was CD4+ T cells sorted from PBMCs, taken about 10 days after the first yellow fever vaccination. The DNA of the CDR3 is TGTGCCAGCAGTTTAGCTGGCCCGAACACTGAAGCTTTCTTT. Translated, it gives CASSLAGPNTEAFF.